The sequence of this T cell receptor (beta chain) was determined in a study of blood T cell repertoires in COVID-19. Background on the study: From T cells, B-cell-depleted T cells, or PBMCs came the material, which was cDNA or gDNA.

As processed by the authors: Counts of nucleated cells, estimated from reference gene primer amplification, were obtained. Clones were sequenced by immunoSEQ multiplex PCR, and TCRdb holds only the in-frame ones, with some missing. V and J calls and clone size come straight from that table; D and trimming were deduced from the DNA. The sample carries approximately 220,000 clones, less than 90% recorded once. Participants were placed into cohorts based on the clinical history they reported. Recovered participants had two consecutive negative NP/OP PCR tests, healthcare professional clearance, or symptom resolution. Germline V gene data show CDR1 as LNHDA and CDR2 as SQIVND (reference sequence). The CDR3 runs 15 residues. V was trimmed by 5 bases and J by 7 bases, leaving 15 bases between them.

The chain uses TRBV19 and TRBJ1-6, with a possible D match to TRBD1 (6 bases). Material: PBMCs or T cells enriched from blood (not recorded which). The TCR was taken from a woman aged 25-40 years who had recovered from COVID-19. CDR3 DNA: TGTGCCAGTAGTGCCGCCTGGGACACCAATTCACCCCTCCACTTT. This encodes CASSAAWDTNSPLHF.